A single TCR beta chain is shown here with its context. Its antigen is unknown. The record originates from a study of T cell responses to AZD1222 COVID-19 vaccine. CDR3 length equals 15 residues. The junction had 8 bases not matched to a gene; V was cut back by 3 bases and J by 7 bases. Per the germline V gene, CDR1 is LNHDA and CDR2 is SQIVND (reference sequence). Study observations and caveats: There were mostly white British donors and more females than males, and clonal diversity was possibly underestimated.

The table came from immunoSEQ multiplex PCR; TCRdb's copy has only in-frame clones and leaves some out. The data show approximately 140,000 clones, under 95% seen once. The rearrangement uses TRBV19 and TRBJ2-1; 8 nucleotides line up with TRBD2. This sequence was found in an adult who received the AZD1222 COVID-19 vaccine. The sequencing used peripheral blood, collected 28 days after the second AZD1222 dose. The CDR3, as DNA: TGTGCCAGTAGTATCGACGAGCGGGAGAGGAATGAGCAGTTCTTC. Residues: CASSIDERERNEQFF. The variable domain in full, with the rest retrieved from reference TRBV19 and TRBJ2-1, is DGGITQSPKYLFRKEGQNVTLSCEQNLNHDAMYWYRQDPGQGLRLIYYSQIVNDFQKGDIAEGYSVSREKKESFPLTVTSAQKNPTAFYLCASSIDERERNEQFFGPGTRLTVL.